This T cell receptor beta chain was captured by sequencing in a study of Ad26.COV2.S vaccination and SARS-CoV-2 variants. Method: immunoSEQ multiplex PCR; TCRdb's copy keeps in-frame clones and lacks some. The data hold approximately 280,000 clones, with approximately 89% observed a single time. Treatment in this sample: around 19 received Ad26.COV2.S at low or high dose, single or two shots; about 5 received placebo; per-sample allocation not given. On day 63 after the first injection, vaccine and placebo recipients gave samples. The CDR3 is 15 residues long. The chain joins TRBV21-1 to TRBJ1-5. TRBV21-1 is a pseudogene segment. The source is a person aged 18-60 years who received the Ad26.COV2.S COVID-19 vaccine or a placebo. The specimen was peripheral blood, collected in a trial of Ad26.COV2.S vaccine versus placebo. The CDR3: CASSSRAAKREPQHF. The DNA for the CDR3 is TGTGCCAGCAGCAGCCGGGCCGCAAAGAGGGAGCCCCAGCATTTT.